A single sample gave rise to the 8 T cell receptor beta chains below, sequenced in a study of T cell repertoires in aging, cancer and after chemotherapy (dated by TCRdb to about 2019). This sample was sequenced with an Illumina MiSeq. Rearranged TRB sequences spanning V, D and J segments were amplified by multiplex touch-down PCR using a mixed TRB-A/B primer pool. In TCRdb, the public reads were trimmed at Q25 with fastp and aligned with MiXCR, with productive beta chains retained. Rows with one shared CDR3 protein collapse into an entry with the most common genes and DNA. Counted in this sample were about 2,300 distinct CDR3 sequences; 35% to 50% of them appeared once. The ten most abundant clones make up 30% to 45% of the sample. Instead of sorted cells or RNA, genomic DNA extracted from peripheral blood served as the source for amplifying TCR beta rearrangements. Sequencing used blood. These receptors originate from a human donor with a solid tumor.

The chain is built from TRBV30 and TRBJ1-1, with no clear D. The CDR3 contains 13 residues. Germline V gives CDR1 GTSNPN, CDR2 SVGIG (reference sequence). Deletions cut 2 bases from V and 0 bases from J, with 7 bases between. The CDR3 is CAWSPSLNTEAFF. The CDR3 DNA reads as TGTGCCTGGAGTCCGTCTTTGAACACTGAAGCTTTCTTT.

The rearrangement links TRBV29-1 to TRBJ2-5; 11 bases agree with TRBD1. V lost 8 bases to trimming and J lost 4 bases; unmatched junction nucleotides: 9. The CDR3 is 14 residues long. Germline V gene data show CDR1 as SQVTM and CDR2 as ANQGSEA. For the CDR3, the DNA is TGCAGCTTTACACCGGGACAGGGGGGAGAGACCCAGTACTTC. Translated: CSFTPGQGGETQYF.

This chain links TRBV19 with TRBJ1-2; TRBD1 matches at 9 bases. V shed 5 bases, J shed 6 bases, and the junction held 10 bases outside the gene matches. The germline CDR1 and CDR2 sequences are LNHDA and SQIVND (reference sequence). There are 15 residues in the CDR3. The CDR3 bases are TGTGCCAGTAGTCCAGAAATGACAGGGGGGAATGGCTACACCTTC. It translates to CASSPEMTGGNGYTF.

This clonotype was counted between two and nine times. The chain has TRBV6-5 and TRBJ1-2, with D uncertain. V lost 6 bases and J lost 7, with 15 bases in between. This CDR3 is built from 13 residues. Germline V lookup: CDR1 MNHEY, CDR2 SVGAGI. The chain's CDR3 is CASSAAVRSGYTF. The CDR3 DNA reads as TGTGCCAGCAGCGCGGCGGTTCGTAGTGGCTACACCTTC.

This clonotype is termed large. CDR3: CASSNRGRNQPQHF. The CDR3 DNA reads TGTGCCAGCAGTAACAGGGGAAGGAATCAGCCCCAGCATTTT. The genes are TRBV27 and TRBJ1-5, with TRBD1 identical over 7 bases. The CDR3 covers 14 residues. Germline loops: CDR1 MNHEY, CDR2 SMNVEV (reference sequence). V was pared by 5 bases and J by 4 bases, with 5 bases of the junction left unmatched.

The CDR3 sequence: CASSPRLAGGYNEQFF. The CDR3 DNA sequence: TGTGCCAGCAGCCCGAGACTAGCGGGAGGCTACAATGAGCAGTTCTTC. V and J are TRBV7-3 and TRBJ2-1; TRBD2 matches at 13 bases. CDR3 size: 16 residues. CDR1 and CDR2 (germline): SGHTA, FQGTGA. J was trimmed by 3 bases and V by 5 bases; bases with no gene match: 4.

V and J are TRBV27 and TRBJ2-7; possibly TRBD1 for D (6 bases). The CDR3 has 15 residues. V was cut by 5 bases and J by 2 bases, with 16 bases left in between. Germline CDR1 MNHEY, CDR2 SMNVEV (reference sequence). CDR3 sequence reads: CASSPQQGPTYEQYF. Here the CDR3 DNA reads TGTGCCAGCAGTCCCCAACAGGGTCCCACCTACGAGCAGTACTTC.

Here the CDR3 reads CASSPTGTDVWYEQYF. The CDR3 DNA reads TGTGCCAGCAGCCCCACCGGGACGGACGTCTGGTACGAGCAGTACTTC. The chain employs TRBV7-2 and TRBJ2-7; D could derive from TRBD1 or TRBD2 (5 bases each). Germline-derived CDR1 and CDR2 are SGHTA and FQGNSA. Trimming cost V 5 bases and J 4 bases, with 21 bases left between them. The CDR3 is 16 residues long. The full variable domain, in which reference TRBV7-2 and TRBJ2-7 provide the parts outside the CDR3, is GAGVSQSPSNKVTEKGKDVELRCDPISGHTALYWYRQSLGQGLEFLIYFQGNSAPDKSGLPSDRFSAERTGGSVSTLTIQRTQQEDSAVYLCASSPTGTDVWYEQYFGPGTRLTVT.